Following are 15 T cell receptor beta chains from one sample sequenced in a study of blood T cells in healthy people across ages. A second PCR of about 6 to 12 cycles used a sample-barcoded 5' primer and a J-beta primer mix. From the 5' RACE reads, TCRdb called clonotypes with MiXCR, one entry per CDR3 protein. This table has more than 1,400,000 distinct CDR3 sequences, 40% to 50% appearing once. Input material: blood. All receptors come from a woman younger than 30 in good health.

This chain uses TRBV28 with TRBJ1-2; 11 bases line up with TRBD1. The CDR3 is 14 amino acids. After removal of 6 bases from V and 6 bases from J, the junction contained 6 bases not matched to a gene. The V gene's germline CDR1 is MDHEN and CDR2 SYDVKM. CDR3 sequence reads: CASRRTGGEDGYTF. The DNA for the CDR3 is TGTGCCAGCAGAAGGACAGGGGGCGAGGATGGCTACACCTTC.

Regarding this clonotype: Germline is not matched at one junction end, which may reflect a read error. The CDR3 is CVSSSHTGTGRETQYF. The CDR3 bases are TGTGTCAGCAGTTCCCATACCGGGACAGGGAGGGAGACCCAGTACTTC. The rearrangement joins TRBV28 to TRBJ2-5; 9 bases fit TRBD1. CDR1 and CDR2 (germline): MDHEN, SYDVKM. This CDR3 region has 16 residues.

Concerning this clonotype: The germline gene is not matched at one end of the junction; a read error may be the cause. The V call is TRBV12-3 or TRBV12-4, the J call TRBJ1-2; D perhaps matches TRBD1 (5 bases). This CDR3 has 13 residues. CDR3 coding DNA: TGTGCCGGCAGTCCCTCGAGGGGTGGTGGCTACACCTTC. This translates into CAGSPSRGGGYTF.

Remarks on this clonotype: The junction does not match germline at one end; this may be a read error. This chain joins TRBV5-1 and TRBJ2-7; TRBD1 aligns across 12 bases. The CDR3 is 14 amino acids. CDR1 and CDR2 (germline): SGHRS, YFSETQ. The DNA for the CDR3 is TGCGCCAGCGGGACAGGGGGCTTTTCCTACCAGCAGTACTTC. It translates to CASGTGGFSYQQYF.

The chain joins TRBV29-1 to TRBJ2-4; 10 bases fit TRBD2. The CDR3 is 16 residues long. Germline values: CDR1 SQVTM, CDR2 ANQGSEA. V was pared by 0 bases and J by 8 bases, with 10 bases of the junction left unmatched. CDR3 DNA: TGCAGCGTTGAAGATCGGTCTAGCGGGAGTACGTACATTCAGTACTTC. Amino acid sequence: CSVEDRSSGSTYIQYF.

The J gene is TRBJ1-2, the V gene TRBV29-1; D is undetermined. CDR1 and CDR2 from the germline V gene are SQVTM and ANQGSEA. The V end lost 7 bases, the J end lost 7 bases, and 16 bases lay between the germline ends. The CDR3 extends over 12 amino acids. The CDR3 loop is CSALSDGSGYTF. CDR3 coding DNA: TGCAGCGCGCTCAGCGACGGGTCTGGCTACACCTTC.

J is TRBJ2-2 and V is TRBV11-3; 8 positions match TRBD1. The germline V gene has CDR1 SGHNT and CDR2 YENEEA. V lost 8 bases, J lost 4 bases, and 9 bases stayed unmatched. CDR3 length equals 15 residues. The CDR3 here is CASQDRGGSTGELFF. CDR3 DNA sequence: TGTGCCAGCCAAGACAGGGGAGGAAGCACCGGGGAGCTGTTTTTT. Drawing the rest from reference TRBV11-3 and TRBJ2-2, the complete variable domain is EAGVVQSPRYKIIEKKQPVAFWCNPISGHNTLYWYLQNLGQGPELLIRYENEEAVDDSQLPKDRFSAERLKGVDSTLKIQPAELGDSAVYLCASQDRGGSTGELFFGEGSRLTVL.

The gene calls are TRBV28 and TRBJ2-7; 7 bases line up with TRBD1. The J call is doubtful: the DNA matches TRBJ2-5 better. CDR1 and CDR2 (germline): MDHEN, SYDVKM. This CDR3 is 15 amino acids long. CDR3 sequence (DNA): TGTGCCAGCAGTCCCATTACCGACAGGGCCAGGACCCAGTACTTC. Translated: CASSPITDRARTQYF.

The chain links TRBV12-3 or TRBV12-4 to TRBJ1-2; tentative D call: TRBD1 (6 bases). V was pared by 5 bases and J by 3 bases, with 13 bases between. This CDR3 contains 14 residues. The CDR3 here is CASSPNRDYYGYTF. The CDR3 DNA sequence: TGTGCCAGCAGTCCCAACAGGGATTACTATGGCTACACCTTC.

In this sample, this clonotype turned up a few times. The J gene is TRBJ2-7, the V gene TRBV20-1; D unclear. From germline, CDR1 is DFQATT and CDR2 SNEGSKA (reference sequence). This CDR3 comprises 11 residues. V lost 5 bases, J lost 5 bases, and 10 bases lay in between. DNA for the CDR3: TGCAGTGCTCCGGCCTACGACGAGCAGTACTTC. It specifies CSAPAYDEQYF.

CDR3 sequence reads: CASSQDLAPETQYF. The CDR3 nucleotides read TGTGCCAGCAGCCAAGATCTAGCGCCAGAGACCCAGTACTTC. V usage is TRBV3-1 and J usage is TRBJ2-5; D is perhaps TRBD2 (6 bases). The V end was cut by 0 bases, the J end by 4 bases, with 9 bases between. This CDR3 has 14 residues. Germline V lookup: CDR1 LGHDT, CDR2 YNNKEL (reference sequence).

On this clonotype itself: The junction differs from germline at one of its ends, possibly a read error. The chain links TRBV7-2 to TRBJ1-1, with D unresolved. Per the germline V gene, CDR1 is SGHTA and CDR2 is FQGNSA. There are 13 residues in the CDR3. The DNA for the CDR3 is TGTGCTAGCAGCTCTTTCATGGGGACTGAAGCTTTCTTT. It translates to CASSSFMGTEAFF.

Remarks on this clonotype: The germline gene is not matched at one end of the junction; a read error may be the cause. The genes are TRBV5-1 and TRBJ1-4; the match to TRBD1 covers 7 bases. The CDR3 runs 14 residues. Germline V gene data show CDR1 as SGHRS and CDR2 as YFSETQ. CDR3 region: CASSSGTANEKLFF. DNA of the CDR3: TGTGCCAGTAGTAGCGGGACAGCGAATGAAAAACTGTTTTTT.

CDR3 bases: TGCAGTGCTAGTGGGGGGGTCCTGAATGAGCAGTTCTTC. Amino acid sequence: CSASGGVLNEQFF. The chain has TRBV20-1 and TRBJ2-1; 7 nucleotides align to TRBD2. CDR1 and CDR2 (germline): DFQATT, SNEGSKA (reference sequence). The trim removed 3 bases at V and 7 bases at J, leaving 6 bases unmatched. The CDR3 runs to 13 residues.

J is TRBJ1-1 and V is TRBV29-1; 8 bases map to TRBD1. The V gene's germline CDR1 is SQVTM and CDR2 ANQGSEA. The CDR3 length is 14 residues. Germline trimming cut 7 bases from V and 1 base from J; bases unmatched to any gene: 8. Here the CDR3 reads CSASGTGENTEAFF. CDR3 in DNA: TGCAGCGCATCCGGGACAGGAGAGAACACTGAAGCTTTCTTT. The whole variable domain, filled in from reference TRBV29-1 and TRBJ1-1, reads SAVISQKPSRDICQRGTSLTIQCQVDSQVTMMFWYRQQPGQSLTLIATANQGSEATYESGFVIDKFPISRPNLTFSTLTVSNMSPEDSSIYLCSASGTGENTEAFFGQGTRLTVV.